A selection of T cell receptor beta chains follows, all from one sample in a study of blood T cell repertoires in COVID-19. Here immunoSEQ multiplex PCR was the method, and the copy in TCRdb shows in-frame clones only, minus some. This sample has 95,000 to 110,000 clones, with about 91% found just once. The sequencing input was peripheral blood. The receptors stem from a man aged 50 to 59 with active or convalescent COVID-19. Each CDR3 is given with its conserved first and last residue. A D gene is named only where the DNA matches it firmly. Clone size, where shown, is once, few, many, or a class for clones that have expanded.

v_gene	abundance	d_gene	j_gene	CDR3nt	CDR3aa
TRBV3-1/TRBV3-2	NA	TRBD1	TRBJ2-6	TGTGCCAGCAGCCAAAGGGACAGGGGTCCTGGGGCCAACGTCCTGACTTTC	CASSQRDRGPGANVLTF
TRBV18	few	NA	TRBJ1-3	TGTGCCAGCTCACCAGTACAGGGTACAGCTGGAAACACCATATATTTT	CASSPVQGTAGNTIYF
TRBV7-8	few	NA	TRBJ2-3	TGTGCCAGCAGCTTAGTGGCAGGCCATAGCACAGATACGCAGTATTTT	CASSLVAGHSTDTQYF
TRBV11-2	NA	TRBD1	TRBJ1-4	TGTGCCAGCAGCTTAGGGGACAGGGTACGGGGTGAAAAACTGTTTTTT	CASSLGDRVRGEKLFF
TRBV5-5	NA	TRBD1	TRBJ1-4	TGTGCCAGCAGCTCCGGGACAGAAAATGAAAAACTGTTTTTT	CASSSGTENEKLFF
TRBV10-3	NA	TRBD1	TRBJ2-7	TGTGCCATCAGTCGGGGACAGGGCGGCGAGCAGTACTTC	CAISRGQGGEQYF
TRBV4-3	few	NA	TRBJ2-7	TGCGCCAGCAGCCAATCCTATCGGACGGACTTCTACGAGCAGTACTTC	CASSQSYRTDFYEQYF
TRBV6-5	NA	TRBD1	TRBJ1-2	TGTGCCAGCAGTCGGGACAGGGTGATCAACTATGGCTACACCTTC	CASSRDRVINYGYTF
TRBV29-1	few	TRBD2	TRBJ2-3	TGCAGCGTTGCTAGCGGTTTAACAGATACGCAGTATTTT	CSVASGLTDTQYF
TRBV28	once	TRBD1	TRBJ1-6	TGTGCCAGCAGGGGCGACAGGGGATCATATTCACCCCTCCACTTT	CASRGDRGSYSPLHF
TRBV29-1	NA	NA	TRBJ2-2	TGCAGCGTCATGTCTAGGGACACCCACACCGGGGAGCTGTTTTTT	CSVMSRDTHTGELFF
TRBV6-1	NA	TRBD1	TRBJ1-5	TGTGCCAGCAGTGACAGGGCAGGGGGACATAGCAATCAGCCCCAGCATTTT	CASSDRAGGHSNQPQHF
TRBV5-1	NA	TRBD1	TRBJ1-2	TGCGCCAGCAGCCGCGGACAGGGGGGTATTGGCTACACCTTC	CASSRGQGGIGYTF
TRBV7-8	NA	NA	TRBJ2-7	TGTGCCACGTCCGGAGGGCCAATCTACGAGCAGTACTTC	CATSGGPIYEQYF
TRBV11-2	NA	TRBD1	TRBJ2-1	TGTGCCAGCAGCCACAGACAGGGAGCCTACAATGAGCAGTTCTTC	CASSHRQGAYNEQFF
TRBV7-8	NA	NA	TRBJ2-1	TGTGCCAGCAGCTTTTCCGGCGGTTACAATGAGCAGTTCTTC	CASSFSGGYNEQFF
TRBV7-8	once	NA	TRBJ2-1	TGTGCCAGCAGCTTAAACTTCAGGAATGAGCAGTTCTTC	CASSLNFRNEQFF
TRBV7-2	NA	NA	TRBJ1-6	TGTGCCAGCAGCCCTAGAGCGAGGGTGGGTTCACCCCTCCACTTT	CASSPRARVGSPLHF
TRBV2	NA	NA	TRBJ2-5	TGTGCCAGCAAGCCAGGAGGAGAGACCCAGTACTTC	CASKPGGETQYF
TRBV28	NA	TRBD2	TRBJ2-1	TGTGCCAGCAGTTCCCAGGGAGGGCGCGTTGAGCAGTTCTTC	CASSSQGGRVEQFF
TRBV12-3/TRBV12-4	NA	NA	TRBJ1-2	TGTGCCAGCAGTTTGTTCAGTAACTATGGCTACACCTTC	CASSLFSNYGYTF
TRBV19	NA	TRBD1	TRBJ1-4	TGTGCCACTGCGGGACAGGCGAATGAAAAACTGTTTTTT	CATAGQANEKLFF
TRBV6-5	NA	TRBD2	TRBJ2-2	TGTGCCAGCAGTTACACCCCCGGGACTAGCAGCGGGGAGCTGTTTTTT	CASSYTPGTSSGELFF
TRBV30	NA	TRBD1	TRBJ2-7	TGTGCCTGGAGTGCTACTCAGGGGGCCTACGAGCAGTACTTC	CAWSATQGAYEQYF
TRBV2	NA	NA	TRBJ1-1	TGTGCCAGGAAAACACCCGGGGGTACTGAAGCTTTCTTT	CARKTPGGTEAFF
TRBV27	NA	NA	TRBJ1-6	TGTGCCAGCAGTTTTGTAGTGCGACAATCACCCCTCCACTTT	CASSFVVRQSPLHF
TRBV18	NA	NA	TRBJ2-7	TGTGCCAGCTCCCCAGTCGAACAGGCTCCCTACGAGCAGTACTTC	CASSPVEQAPYEQYF
TRBV4-1	NA	NA	TRBJ2-7	TGCGCCAGCAGCCAAGATCAGGGCAGTCCCTACGAGCAGTACTTC	CASSQDQGSPYEQYF
TRBV19	NA	NA	TRBJ1-4	TGTGCCAGTAGTAGGGGGGACGGAACTAATGAAAAACTGTTTTTT	CASSRGDGTNEKLFF
TRBV5-4	NA	NA	TRBJ2-2	TGTGCCAGCAGCTTGGCCACGGGGGTAGTCGCCGGGGAGCTGTTTTTT	CASSLATGVVAGELFF
TRBV7-8	few	TRBD2	TRBJ2-5	TGTGCCAGCAGCTTAGGGCTGGGCGGGAGAGAGACCCAGTACTTC	CASSLGLGGRETQYF
TRBV2	NA	TRBD1	TRBJ1-2	TGTGCCAGCAGACAGGGGGATGGCTACACCTTC	CASRQGDGYTF
TRBV4-1	NA	NA	TRBJ1-2	TGCGCCAGCAGCCAAGGCCCGGGGGACGGCTACACCTTC	CASSQGPGDGYTF
TRBV6-5	NA	TRBD1	TRBJ1-2	TGTGCCAGCAGTACATACAGGGGACATGGCTACACCTTC	CASSTYRGHGYTF
TRBV7-9	NA	NA	TRBJ1-1	TGTGCCAGCAGAGGCGGGCAGATGAACACTGAAGCTTTCTTT	CASRGGQMNTEAFF
TRBV11-3	NA	TRBD1	TRBJ2-7	TGTGCCAGCAGCTTAGAGCAGACAGGGGGATCCTACGAGCAGTACTTC	CASSLEQTGGSYEQYF
TRBV28	NA	TRBD1	TRBJ1-1	TGTGCCAGCAGACTTGGGACAGGGGTGAACACTGAAGCTTTCTTT	CASRLGTGVNTEAFF
TRBV7-9	NA	TRBD1	TRBJ2-4	TGTGCCAGCAGCTCATCGGACAGGGAGATAGCCAAAAACATTCAGTACTTC	CASSSSDREIAKNIQYF
TRBV18	NA	TRBD1	TRBJ2-5	TGTGCCAGCTCACTTTCCGGGACAGGAACCCAAGAGACCCAGTACTTC	CASSLSGTGTQETQYF
TRBV28	NA	TRBD2	TRBJ2-7	TGTGCCAGCAGTATGATAGCGGGGGGGTCCTACGAGCAGTACTTC	CASSMIAGGSYEQYF
TRBV11-2	once	NA	TRBJ2-1	TGTGCCAGCAGCACCTACACGTCAGGGGAACAGTTCTTC	CASSTYTSGEQFF
TRBV24-1	NA	TRBD1	TRBJ1-1	TGTGCCACCAGTGACCCCGGACAGGGGAACACTGAAGCTTTCTTT	CATSDPGQGNTEAFF
TRBV28	NA	NA	TRBJ1-5	TGTGCCAGCAGTTTGGACCAGGGGACATATAGCAATCAGCCCCAGCATTTT	CASSLDQGTYSNQPQHF
TRBV7-2	NA	TRBD1	TRBJ1-6	TGTGCCAGCAGCGGGGACAGGGCATTCTCACCCCTCCACTTT	CASSGDRAFSPLHF
TRBV30	NA	TRBD1	TRBJ1-4	TGTGCCTGGAGTCCGGGACAGGATGAAAAACTGTTTTTT	CAWSPGQDEKLFF
TRBV27	NA	NA	TRBJ2-7	TGTGCCAGCAGTGTAACAGGAGGGGCTGGATATGAGCAGTACTTC	CASSVTGGAGYEQYF
TRBV18	NA	TRBD1	TRBJ1-1	TGTGCCAGCTCCCCGGGACAGGGAGAAGTGGTCACTGAAGCTTTCTTT	CASSPGQGEVVTEAFF
TRBV19	NA	NA	TRBJ1-5	TGTGCCAGTAGTATATCCAGGGAAAAGCCCCAGCATTTT	CASSISREKPQHF
TRBV27	NA	NA	TRBJ2-5	TGTGCCAGCAGTTTATCTTGGCCCCAAGAGACCCAGTACTTC	CASSLSWPQETQYF
TRBV5-6	NA	NA	TRBJ2-7	TGTGCCAGCAGCCTCCGGGACTGGACGAACGAGCAGTACTTC	CASSLRDWTNEQYF
TRBV28	NA	NA	TRBJ2-7	TGTGCCAGCAGCCCGGGAGCCCTTGTGGGCGAGCAGTACTTC	CASSPGALVGEQYF
TRBV28	NA	NA	TRBJ1-2	TGTGCCAGCAGTTTAACAGTTCCTGGCTACACCTTC	CASSLTVPGYTF
TRBV18	NA	NA	TRBJ2-5	TGTGCCAGCTCACCTACAGGGCAAGAGACCCAGTACTTC	CASSPTGQETQYF
TRBV3-1/TRBV3-2	large	TRBD2	TRBJ2-7	TGTGCCAGCAGCCTCCTGAGGGCAGCAAATAGACTAGCGGGGGGATCTGGGGACGAGCAGTACTTC	CASSLLRAANRLAGGSGDEQYF
TRBV25-1	few	NA	TRBJ1-3	TGTGCCAGCAGCGACTCGGGGGGGCTAACTGGAAACACCATATATTTT	CASSDSGGLTGNTIYF
TRBV10-3	NA	TRBD2	TRBJ2-5	TGTGCCACCGAGTCTAGCGGGAGCTGGGAGACCCAGTACTTC	CATESSGSWETQYF
TRBV30	NA	NA	TRBJ1-5	TGTGCCTGGAGTGGAGGAGTGGGGACACCTAGCAATCAGCCCCAGCATTTT	CAWSGGVGTPSNQPQHF
TRBV29-1	NA	TRBD2	TRBJ2-1	TGCAGCGCCGGGGGGGGTAATGAGCAGTTCTTC	CSAGGGNEQFF